A single sample is the source of the 7 T cell receptor beta chains below, sequenced in a study of radiotherapy plus CTLA-4 blockade in lung cancer. TCRdb's copy holds only in-frame clones and misses some; the assay was immunoSEQ multiplex PCR. The sample consists of about 51,000 clones, 70% to 80% of them appearing once. The material was peripheral blood, obtained from a patient treated with radiotherapy plus ipilimumab. All receptors come from a human donor with non-small cell lung cancer who had a complete response to radiotherapy plus ipilimumab.

The V and J genes are TRBV19 and TRBJ1-6; 7 nucleotides agree with TRBD1. The CDR3 runs 15 residues. Germline loops: CDR1 LNHDA, CDR2 SQIVND (reference sequence). V shed 5 bases and J 3 bases; nucleotides not matched to a gene: 4. This chain's CDR3 is CASSSRTGYNSPLHF. CDR3 nucleotide sequence: TGTGCCAGTAGTTCTAGGACAGGCTATAATTCACCCCTCCACTTT. The complete variable domain, with remaining parts taken from reference TRBV19 and TRBJ1-6, reads DGGITQSPKYLFRKEGQNVTLSCEQNLNHDAMYWYRQDPGQGLRLIYYSQIVNDFQKGDIAEGYSVSREKKESFPLTVTSAQKNPTAFYLCASSSRTGYNSPLHFGNGTRLTVT.

Here the CDR3 DNA reads TGTGCCAGCAGGGACTCCCCCCTGGGGTCGGAGACCCAGTACTTC. It translates to CASRDSPLGSETQYF. This chain joins TRBV2 and TRBJ2-5, with D maybe TRBD2 (5 bases). The V end was cut by 6 bases, the J end by 5 bases, with 19 bases between. There are 15 residues in the CDR3. CDR1 SNHLY and CDR2 FYNNEI come from the germline V gene.

The rearrangement links TRBV2 to TRBJ1-2; D gene unclear. Trimming removed 1 base from V and 4 bases from J, with 16 bases in between. In germline, CDR1 is SNHLY, CDR2 FYNNEI. The CDR3 is made up of 16 amino acids. The CDR3 nucleotides read TGTGCCAGCAGTGAAGAAGGCGCCGGAGGAGGCTATGGCTACACCTTC. It is translated as CASSEEGAGGGYGYTF.

V is TRBV30 and J is TRBJ2-4; 7 bases align to TRBD2. CDR3 length: 14 residues. Germline V gene data show CDR1 as GTSNPN and CDR2 as SVGIG (reference sequence). V lost 5 bases, J lost 6 bases, and 10 bases stayed unmatched. The CDR3 DNA is TGTGCCTGGGGATCGCGGGGGTCGACAAACATTCAGTACTTC. As protein: CAWGSRGSTNIQYF. The variable domain in full, completed from reference TRBV30 and TRBJ2-4, reads SQTIHQWPATLVQPVGSPLSLECTVEGTSNPNLYWYRQAAGRGLQLLFYSVGIGQISSEVPQNLSASRPQDRQFILSSKKLLLSDSGFYLCAWGSRGSTNIQYFGAGTRLSVL.

The chain employs TRBV5-6 and TRBJ1-2, with TRBD1 as a possible D gene (6 bases). CDR1 and CDR2 from the germline V gene are SGHDT and YYEEEE. V was pared by 2 bases and J by 0 bases, with 17 bases between. The CDR3 contains 17 residues. This CDR3 reads CASSLYRQDSSNYGYTF. In DNA form, the CDR3 reads TGTGCCAGCAGCTTATACAGGCAGGACAGTTCTAACTATGGCTACACCTTC.

The chain links TRBV9 to TRBJ2-1; tentatively, D is TRBD1 (6 bases). CDR3 length: 15 residues. Per the germline V gene, CDR1 is SGDLS and CDR2 is YYNGEE. The ends were cut back, 4 bases at V and 8 bases at J, with 19 bases in the middle. The CDR3 sequence: CASSPRIAGADEQFF. The DNA of the CDR3 is TGTGCCAGCAGCCCACGAATAGCAGGGGCGGATGAGCAGTTCTTC.

This chain joins TRBV7-2 and TRBJ2-6, with D perhaps TRBD2 (6 bases). The length of the CDR3 is 17 residues. Germline V gene sequence: CDR1 SGHTA, CDR2 FQGNSA. Trimming removed 3 bases at V and 1 base at J, with 13 bases between. CDR3 in DNA: TGTGCCAGCAGCTTCCGGGGGTGGGCATCTGGGGCCAACGTCCTGACTTTC. This translates into CASSFRGWASGANVLTF.